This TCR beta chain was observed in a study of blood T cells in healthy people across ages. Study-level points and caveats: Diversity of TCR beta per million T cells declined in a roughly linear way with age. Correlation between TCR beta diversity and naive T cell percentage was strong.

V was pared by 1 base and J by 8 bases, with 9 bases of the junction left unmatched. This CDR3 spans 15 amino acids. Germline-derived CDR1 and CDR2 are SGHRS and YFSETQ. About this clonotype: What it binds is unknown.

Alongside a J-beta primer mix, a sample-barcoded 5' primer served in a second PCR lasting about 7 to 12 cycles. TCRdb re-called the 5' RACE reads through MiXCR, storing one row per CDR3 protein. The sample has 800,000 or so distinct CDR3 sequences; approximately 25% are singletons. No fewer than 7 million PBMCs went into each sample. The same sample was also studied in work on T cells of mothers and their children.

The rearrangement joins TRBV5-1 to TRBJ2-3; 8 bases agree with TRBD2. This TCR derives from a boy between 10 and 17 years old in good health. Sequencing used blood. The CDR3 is CASSLLTGGPGTQYF. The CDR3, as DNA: TGCGCCAGCAGCTTGCTTACGGGAGGGCCCGGTACGCAGTATTTT.